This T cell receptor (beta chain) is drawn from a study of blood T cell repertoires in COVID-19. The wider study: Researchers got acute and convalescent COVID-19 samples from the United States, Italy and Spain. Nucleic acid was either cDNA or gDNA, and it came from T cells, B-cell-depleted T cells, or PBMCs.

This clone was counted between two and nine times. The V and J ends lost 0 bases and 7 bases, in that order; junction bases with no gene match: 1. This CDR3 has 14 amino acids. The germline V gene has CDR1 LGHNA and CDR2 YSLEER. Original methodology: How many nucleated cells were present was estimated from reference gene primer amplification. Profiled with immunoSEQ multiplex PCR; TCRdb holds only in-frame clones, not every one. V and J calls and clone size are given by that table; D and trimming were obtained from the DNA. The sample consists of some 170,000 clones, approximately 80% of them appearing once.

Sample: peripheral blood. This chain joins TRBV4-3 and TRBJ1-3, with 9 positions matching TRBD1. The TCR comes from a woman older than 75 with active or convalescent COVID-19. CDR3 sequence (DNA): TGCGCCAGCAGCCAAGAGGACAGGGGTAACACCATATATTTT. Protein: CASSQEDRGNTIYF.